Below are 25 T cell receptor beta chains sequenced from a single sample in a study of T cells in Graves' hyperthyroidism and ophthalmopathy. Authors of the study amplified TCR beta CDR3 regions from RNA transcripts. HTBI primers drove first-round RT-PCR of the TCR CDR3. TCRdb reprocessed the multiplex PCR reads via MiXCR and lists one record per CDR3 protein. Here the sample spans 640,000 or so distinct CDR3 sequences, roughly 15% being singletons. The sequenced material came from blood. These receptors all stem from a woman aged 40 to 50 with Graves' ophthalmopathy.

The chain is built from TRBV12-3 or TRBV12-4 and TRBJ2-7; D is perhaps TRBD1 (5 bases). Trimming stripped 2 bases from V and 9 bases from J, with 14 bases between. There are 13 residues in the CDR3. CDR3 bases: TGTGCCAGCAGTTTAAACGACCAAACAGGGCAGTACTTC. This gives the protein CASSLNDQTGQYF.

This chain joins TRBV30 and TRBJ1-1, with 11 bases aligning to TRBD1. V dropped 5 bases and J dropped 5; count of bases not matched to a gene: 7. This CDR3 has 14 amino acids. The germline CDR1 and CDR2 sequences are GTSNPN and SVGIG (reference sequence). CDR3 bases: TGTGCCTGGGGGGACAGGGGGTCGAGAACTGAAGCTTTCTTT. Protein: CAWGDRGSRTEAFF.

The chain is built from TRBV15 and TRBJ2-5, with D possibly matching TRBD2 (5 bases). This CDR3 is built from 17 residues. Trimming left V 3 bases short and J 0 bases short, with 17 bases between. Germline assignment: CDR1 LNHNV and CDR2 YYDKDF (reference sequence). CDR3 sequence reads: CATSRRLATTYQETQYF. The CDR3 DNA sequence: TGTGCCACCAGCAGGCGGTTGGCGACTACGTACCAAGAGACCCAGTACTTC.

This rearrangement joins TRBV14 to TRBJ2-7; TRBD1 agrees at 7 bases. Trimming removed 3 bases from V and 0 bases from J; junction bases left unmatched: 11. The CDR3 is made up of 17 amino acids. The germline V gene has CDR1 SGHDN and CDR2 FVKESK. CDR3 nucleotides: TGTGCCAGCAGCCATGGGGGCCCGGGACAGAGCTCCTACGAGCAGTACTTC. It encodes CASSHGGPGQSSYEQYF.

In its sample, this clonotype was seen many times. The chain links TRBV9 to TRBJ1-2, with D hard to call. Per germline, CDR1 SGDLS and CDR2 YYNGEE. This CDR3 has 15 amino acids. Deletions cut 4 bases from V and 3 bases from J, with 16 bases between. As DNA, the CDR3 is TGTGCCAGCAGCCCATCGTCAGGAGGGTACTATGGCTACACCTTC. The encoded protein is CASSPSSGGYYGYTF.

The V call is TRBV27, the J call TRBJ2-7; D call uncertain. V gave up 4 bases and J gave up 4 bases, with 17 bases separating them. Germline loops: CDR1 MNHEY, CDR2 SMNVEV (reference sequence). This CDR3 spans 15 amino acids. The CDR3 loop is CASSSDLTYRYEQYF. The CDR3 nucleotides read TGTGCCAGCAGTTCAGACTTAACCTATCGGTACGAGCAGTACTTC.

This clonotype was seen repeatedly, ten times or more. The chain couples TRBV7-9 to TRBJ2-5, with 10 bases that match TRBD2. The CDR3 contains 14 residues. Trimming removed 1 base from V and 5 bases from J; junction bases left unmatched: 1. CDR1 SEHNR and CDR2 FQNEAQ come from the germline V gene (reference sequence). The CDR3 reads CASSLGGLAETQYF. The CDR3 DNA follows: TGTGCCAGCAGCTTAGGGGGACTAGCGGAGACCCAGTACTTC.

About this clonotype itself: A read error may be the cause here, since a much bigger clone is one base away. V and J are TRBV5-6 and TRBJ2-7, with D possibly matching TRBD2 (5 bases). This CDR3 has 11 residues. CDR1 is SGHDT and CDR2 is YYEEEE in the germline V gene. The CDR3 region is CASGLEVEQYF. CDR3 nucleotides: TGTGCCAGCGGCTTGGAGGTCGAGCAGTACTTC.

This clonotype was seen ten or more times. The V and J genes are TRBV11-2 and TRBJ1-2; perhaps TRBD1 as D (6 bases). Germline V gene lookup returns CDR1 SGHAT and CDR2 FQNNGV. V lost 1 base and J lost 3, with 18 bases in between. The CDR3 spans 17 residues. Here the CDR3 DNA reads TGTGCCAGCAGCTTAGGTCGTAGCACAGGGAGAGACTATGGCTACACCTTC. Encoded protein: CASSLGRSTGRDYGYTF.

Regarding this clonotype: A much larger clone differs from this one at a single base, so this may be a read error. This sequence joins TRBV5-1 and TRBJ1-2; unclear D gene. V was clipped by 6 bases and J by 3 bases, with 21 bases between them. The CDR3 is made up of 16 amino acids. Per germline, CDR1 SGHRS and CDR2 YFSETQ. CDR3 sequence: CASTAGPTPTYYGYTF. Here the CDR3 DNA reads TGCGCCAGCACTGCGGGTCCTACCCCAACATACTATGGCTACACCTTC.

The rearrangement uses TRBV11-2 and TRBJ2-7; perhaps TRBD2 as D (6 bases). Germline values: CDR1 SGHAT, CDR2 FQNNGV. V was trimmed by 0 bases and J by 2 bases, leaving 17 bases between them. The CDR3 sequence is 17 residues long. This chain's CDR3 is CASSLESGGTTPYEQYF. The CDR3, as DNA: TGTGCCAGCAGCTTAGAGAGCGGAGGGACCACACCCTACGAGCAGTACTTC.

This clonotype was picked up many times. This chain uses TRBV19 with TRBJ2-5; TRBD1 agrees at 9 bases. V was pared by 6 bases and J by 10 bases, with 12 bases of the junction left unmatched. Germline V lookup: CDR1 LNHDA, CDR2 SQIVND (reference sequence). This CDR3 contains 14 residues. In DNA form, the CDR3 reads TGTGCCAGTAGCGCTACCGGGACAGGGAGGGTCCAGTACTTC. Translated, it gives CASSATGTGRVQYF.

In its sample, this clonotype was seen many times. V and J are TRBV15 and TRBJ2-7, with a tentative D call TRBD1 (6 bases). V lost 4 bases, J lost 2 bases, and 9 bases lay in between. Per the germline V gene, CDR1 is LNHNV and CDR2 is YYDKDF (reference sequence). The CDR3 consists of 13 residues. The DNA for the CDR3 is TGTGCCACCAGCACAGGGGCAGCCTACGAGCAGTACTTC. This sequence encodes CATSTGAAYEQYF.

This clonotype has a count of ten or more. The J gene is TRBJ1-2, the V gene TRBV5-1; D call uncertain. Trimming took 1 base from V and 2 from J, leaving 6 bases between them. Germline V lookup: CDR1 SGHRS, CDR2 YFSETQ. There are 13 residues in the CDR3. The DNA for the CDR3 is TGCGCCAGCAGCTTGTATAGCAACTATGGCTACACCTTC. Amino acid sequence: CASSLYSNYGYTF.

This clonotype was seen many times. This sequence joins TRBV11-3 and TRBJ1-1; D may be TRBD1 (5 bases). This CDR3 contains 16 residues. V gave up 2 bases and J gave up 0 bases, with 13 bases separating them. Germline CDR1 SGHNT, CDR2 YENEEA. Here the CDR3 reads CASSLRRGRMNTEAFF. The CDR3 DNA reads TGTGCCAGCAGCTTAAGGAGGGGACGCATGAACACTGAAGCTTTCTTT.

This clonotype was seen many times. The rearrangement uses TRBV30 and TRBJ1-1, with 7 bases lining up with TRBD1. The CDR3 covers 13 residues. Germline lookup yields CDR1 GTSNPN and CDR2 SVGIG (reference sequence). V dropped 5 bases and J dropped 4; count of bases not matched to a gene: 7. In nucleotides, the CDR3 is TGTGCCTGGGACAGGGTTCGAAGCACTGAAGCTTTCTTT. This encodes CAWDRVRSTEAFF. Based on the CDR3 plus reference TRBV30 and TRBJ1-1, the full variable domain is SQTIHQWPATLVQPVGSPLSLECTVEGTSNPNLYWYRQAAGRGLQLLFYSVGIGQISSEVPQNLSASRPQDRQFILSSKKLLLSDSGFYLCAWDRVRSTEAFFGQGTRLTVV.

The chain combines TRBV18 with TRBJ1-1, with 7 bases lining up with TRBD1. Germline-derived CDR1 and CDR2 are KGHSH and LQKENI. The CDR3 is 16 amino acids. V was clipped by 6 bases and J by 5 bases; unmatched bases: 15. The CDR3 sequence: CASSPPEGARGTEAFF. Written as DNA, the CDR3 is TGTGCCAGCTCCCCCCCTGAGGGGGCGAGGGGAACTGAAGCTTTCTTT.

The table lists this clonotype with a few counts. The gene calls are TRBV28 and TRBJ1-5, with D maybe TRBD1 (5 bases). Germline V CDR1 and CDR2: MDHEN, SYDVKM. The CDR3 has 15 amino acids. The germline V and J ends were trimmed by 3 bases and 5 bases, with 14 bases remaining between them. The CDR3 nucleotides read TGTGCCAGCAGTTTCTTTGGGCAGGGCCATCAGCCCCAGCATTTT. Amino acid sequence: CASSFFGQGHQPQHF.

The chain employs TRBV3-1 and TRBJ2-7, with TRBD1 identical over 8 bases. Trimming cost V 5 bases and J 6 bases; bases outside gene matches: 9. Germline V gene sequence: CDR1 LGHDT, CDR2 YNNKEL (reference sequence). The CDR3 is 14 residues long. The CDR3 DNA reads TGTGCCAGCAGCGAAAATGGACAGGGCGGCGAGCAGTACTTC. Its translation is CASSENGQGGEQYF.

The table lists this clonotype with many counts. This chain uses TRBV6-1 with TRBJ1-2, with 7 bases that match TRBD1. The CDR3 is 15 amino acids. V shed 6 bases, J shed 2 bases, and the junction held 9 bases outside the gene matches. Germline CDR1 is MNHNS and CDR2 is SASEGT. The CDR3: CASRADRDVNYGYTF. The CDR3 DNA sequence: TGTGCCAGCAGGGCCGACAGGGATGTAAACTATGGCTACACCTTC.

In this sample, this clonotype turned up a few times. The rearrangement links TRBV6-2 or TRBV6-3 to TRBJ1-4; D is unclear. Deletions cut 7 bases from V and 0 bases from J, with 12 bases between. The CDR3 covers 15 residues. Looked up from germline, CDR1 is MNHEY and CDR2 is SVGEGT. The CDR3 region is CASNSVDPTNEKLFF. The CDR3 DNA follows: TGTGCCAGCAACAGTGTGGACCCAACTAATGAAAAACTGTTTTTT.

This clonotype was found many times. The chain recombines TRBV28 with TRBJ1-6; D is undetermined. CDR1 and CDR2 from the germline V gene are MDHEN and SYDVKM. Trimming removed 7 bases at V and 9 bases at J, with 13 bases between. This CDR3 has 13 residues. CDR3 amino acids: CASKTGWASPLHF. CDR3 nucleotides: TGTGCCAGCAAAACGGGATGGGCTTCACCCCTCCACTTT.

This clonotype has a handful of counts. Here the CDR3 omits its conserved ending phenylalanine or tryptophan, so a read error is the likely source. V and J are TRBV25-1 and TRBJ2-7; D might be TRBD1 or TRBD2, each matching 5 bases. The germline gives CDR1 MGHDK, CDR2 SYGVNS. The CDR3 runs to 13 residues. V shed 7 bases and J shed 1 base, with 11 bases lying between them. Here the CDR3 DNA reads TGTGCCAGCAATTTTGAGGGGTCCTACGAGCAGTACCTC. Its translation is CASNFEGSYEQYL.

This clonotype has at least ten counts. The CDR3 DNA is TGTGCCAGCAGCTTAGAAGGGTCGGACTATGGCTACACCTTC. This encodes CASSLEGSDYGYTF. This chain links TRBV7-2 with TRBJ1-2, with unresolved D. Germline CDR1 reads SGHTA; CDR2 reads FQGNSA. Between the trimmed V and J ends, which lost 1 base and 3 bases, there was a span of 9 bases. CDR3 length equals 14 residues.

This clonotype turned up a few times. One end of the junction is discordant with germline, which a read error may explain. This chain connects TRBV20-1 to TRBJ2-2; TRBD2 matches 12 bases. There are 16 residues in the CDR3. CDR1 is DFQATT, CDR2 SNEGSKA, per germline (reference sequence). Written as DNA, the CDR3 is TGCAGTGCTAGACCCAGGACTAGCGGGAACGCCGGGGAGCTGTTTTTT. Translated, it gives CSARPRTSGNAGELFF.